This T cell receptor (beta chain) was sequenced in a study of T cell changes during pregnancy in multiple sclerosis. Only in-frame clones appear in the TCRdb table, and some are missing; sequencing was by immunoSEQ multiplex PCR. The sample records tens of thousands of clones, approximately 92% being singletons. Trimming cost V 6 bases and J 0 bases; bases outside gene matches: 12. Germline CDR1 MNHEY, CDR2 SMNVEV (reference sequence). The CDR3 consists of 18 residues. The chain joins TRBV27 to TRBJ2-7; 12 bases fit TRBD1. This receptor was obtained from a female donor with multiple sclerosis, enrolled in a pregnancy study. The sample in question was peripheral blood, obtained before pregnancy. The CDR3 spells CASRPPWGQGALSYEQYF. The CDR3 DNA reads as TGTGCCAGCAGGCCTCCTTGGGGACAGGGGGCCCTCTCCTACGAGCAGTACTTC.